This TCR beta chain stems from a study of post-analysis software for immune sequencing data. Study-wide background: Multiple sclerosis in the patients followed relapsing-remitting, secondary progressive and progressive-relapsing courses.

The CDR3 is 14 residues long. Between the trimmed V and J ends, which lost 4 bases and 4 bases, there was a span of 12 bases. CDR1 is SGHDT, CDR2 YYEEEE, per germline. Study results and caveats: When the samples were clustered directly with F measure, those that had been prepared in the same batch showed strong co-clustering. Five TRBV segments, including TRBV5-6, TRBV5-1 and TRBV20-1, were more frequent in patients than controls.

This clonotype was detected only a few times. What it recognizes is unknown. The library was made from cDNA and included unique molecular identifiers. With about 0.85 to 10 million T cells as the source, a few hundred thousand cDNA molecules resulted. TCRdb recomputed calls from the PCR reads with MiXCR, one row per CDR3 protein. The table has 750,000 to 900,000 distinct CDR3 sequences, about 43% seen once. This clonotype originated in a girl aged 10 to 17 with multiple sclerosis. J is TRBJ2-1 and V is TRBV5-6, with D possibly being TRBD1 (5 bases). Sequencing input: blood. The chain's CDR3 is CASSQGPGYNEQFF. CDR3 bases: TGTGCCAGCAGCCAAGGGCCAGGGTACAATGAGCAGTTCTTC.